One TCR beta chain is described in this entry. Its antigen is still unknown. This specimen belongs to a study of cytomegalovirus exposure and HLA in healthy donors. The germline V and J ends were trimmed by 0 bases and 7 bases, with 9 bases remaining between them. Germline loops: CDR1 LGHNA, CDR2 YSLEER. CDR3 length: 14 residues. Primers included in the PCR were 60 Vbeta and 13 Jbeta primers. The method was immunoSEQ multiplex PCR; TCRdb's version includes in-frame clones alone and lacks a portion of them. The sample consists of around 150,000 clones, over 80% of them appearing once. Broader study findings: A later analysis showed HLA-associated TCR beta chains outstripping equally common others in clonal expansion. According to reports, the classifier identified cytomegalovirus status with high specificity and sensitivity.

The chain joins TRBV4-3 to TRBJ2-2; D is possibly TRBD2 (5 bases). Sequencing input: PBMCs. The sequence came from a male donor in good health and CMV-seronegative. The CDR3 sequence: CASSQDLAGGELFF. The DNA for the CDR3 is TGCGCCAGCAGCCAAGACCTAGCCGGCGGGGAGCTGTTTTTT.